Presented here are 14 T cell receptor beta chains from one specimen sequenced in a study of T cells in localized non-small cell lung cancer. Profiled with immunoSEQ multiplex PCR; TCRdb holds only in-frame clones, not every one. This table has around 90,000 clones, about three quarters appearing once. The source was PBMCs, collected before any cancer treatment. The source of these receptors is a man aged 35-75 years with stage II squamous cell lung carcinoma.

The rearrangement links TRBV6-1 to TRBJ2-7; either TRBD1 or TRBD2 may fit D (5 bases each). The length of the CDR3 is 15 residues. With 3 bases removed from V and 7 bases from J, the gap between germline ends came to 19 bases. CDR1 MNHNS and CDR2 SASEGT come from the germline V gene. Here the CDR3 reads CASSDIRDPGWEQYF. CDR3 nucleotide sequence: TGTGCCAGCAGTGACATCCGGGACCCTGGATGGGAGCAGTACTTC.

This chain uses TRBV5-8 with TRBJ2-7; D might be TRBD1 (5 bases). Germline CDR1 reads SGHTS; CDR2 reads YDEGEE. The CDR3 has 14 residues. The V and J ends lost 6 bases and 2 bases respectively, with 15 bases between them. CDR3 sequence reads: CASIGVGAAYEQYF. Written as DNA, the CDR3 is TGTGCCAGCATTGGGGTTGGGGCTGCCTACGAGCAGTACTTC.

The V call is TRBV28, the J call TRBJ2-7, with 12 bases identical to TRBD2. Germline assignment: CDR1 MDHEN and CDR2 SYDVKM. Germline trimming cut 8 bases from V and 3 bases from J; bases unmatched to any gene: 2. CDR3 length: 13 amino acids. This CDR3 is CASRLAGVYEQYF. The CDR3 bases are TGTGCCAGCCGACTAGCGGGGGTCTACGAGCAGTACTTC. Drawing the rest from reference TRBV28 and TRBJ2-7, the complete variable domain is DVKVTQSSRYLVKRTGEKVFLECVQDMDHENMFWYRQDPGLGLRLIYFSYDVKMKEKGDIPEGYSVSREKKERFSLILESASTNQTSMYLCASRLAGVYEQYFGPGTRLTVT.

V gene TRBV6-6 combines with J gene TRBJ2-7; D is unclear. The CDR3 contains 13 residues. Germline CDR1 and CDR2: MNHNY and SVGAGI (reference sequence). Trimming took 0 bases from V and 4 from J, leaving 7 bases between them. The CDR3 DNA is TGTGCCAGCAGTTACTCGGGCAGGTACGAGCAGTACTTC. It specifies CASSYSGRYEQYF.

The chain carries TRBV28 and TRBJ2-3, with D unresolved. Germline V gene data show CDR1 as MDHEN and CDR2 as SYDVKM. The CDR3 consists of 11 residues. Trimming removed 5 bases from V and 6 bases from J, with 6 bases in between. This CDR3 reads CASSLRDTQYF. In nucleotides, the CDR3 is TGTGCCAGCAGTCTCCGGGATACGCAGTATTTT.

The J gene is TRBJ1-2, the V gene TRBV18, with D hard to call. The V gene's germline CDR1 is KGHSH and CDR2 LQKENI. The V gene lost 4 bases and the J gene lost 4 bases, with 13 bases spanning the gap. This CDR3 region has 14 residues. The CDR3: CASSLTEGGYGYTF. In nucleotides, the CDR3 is TGTGCCAGCTCACTTACCGAGGGAGGCTATGGCTACACCTTC.

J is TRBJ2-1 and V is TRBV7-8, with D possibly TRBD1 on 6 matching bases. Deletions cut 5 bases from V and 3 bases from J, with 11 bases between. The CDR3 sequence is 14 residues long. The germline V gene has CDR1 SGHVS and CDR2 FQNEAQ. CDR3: CASSTGTLYNEQFF. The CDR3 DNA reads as TGTGCCAGCAGCACTGGGACACTCTACAATGAGCAGTTCTTC.

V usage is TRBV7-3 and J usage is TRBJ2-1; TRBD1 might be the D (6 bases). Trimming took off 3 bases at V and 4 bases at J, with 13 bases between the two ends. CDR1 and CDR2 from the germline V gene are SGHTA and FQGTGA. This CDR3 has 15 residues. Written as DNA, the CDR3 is TGTGCCAGCAGCTTTGGTCAGGGGATTTACAATGAGCAGTTCTTC. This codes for CASSFGQGIYNEQFF.

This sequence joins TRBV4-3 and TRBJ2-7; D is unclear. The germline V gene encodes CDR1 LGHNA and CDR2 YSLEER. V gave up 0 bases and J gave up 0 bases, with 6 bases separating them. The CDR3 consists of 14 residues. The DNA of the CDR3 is TGCGCCAGCAGCCAAGATCACGGCTCCTACGAGCAGTACTTC. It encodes CASSQDHGSYEQYF.

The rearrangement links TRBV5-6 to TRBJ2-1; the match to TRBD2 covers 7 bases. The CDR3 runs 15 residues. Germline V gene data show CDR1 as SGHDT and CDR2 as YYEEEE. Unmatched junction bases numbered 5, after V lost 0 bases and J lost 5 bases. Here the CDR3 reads CASSLGPSGNNEQFF. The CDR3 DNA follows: TGTGCCAGCAGCTTGGGTCCTAGCGGTAACAATGAGCAGTTCTTC.

DNA of the CDR3: TGTGCCAGCAGCCATTCAACAACCGGGACAGAAGTTTTGGAGCAGTTCTTC. Encoded protein: CASSHSTTGTEVLEQFF. The chain couples TRBV7-9 to TRBJ2-1, with TRBD1 identical over 7 bases. This CDR3 is built from 17 residues. Germline-derived CDR1 and CDR2 are SEHNR and FQNEAQ (reference sequence). V was pared by 5 bases and J by 10 bases, with 20 bases of the junction left unmatched.

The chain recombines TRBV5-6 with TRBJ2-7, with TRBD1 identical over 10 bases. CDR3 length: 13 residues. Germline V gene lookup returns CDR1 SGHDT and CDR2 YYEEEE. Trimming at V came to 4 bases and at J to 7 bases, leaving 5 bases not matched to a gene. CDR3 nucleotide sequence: TGTGCCAGCAGCGACCGGGACAGGGGTGAGCAGTACTTC. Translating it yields CASSDRDRGEQYF.

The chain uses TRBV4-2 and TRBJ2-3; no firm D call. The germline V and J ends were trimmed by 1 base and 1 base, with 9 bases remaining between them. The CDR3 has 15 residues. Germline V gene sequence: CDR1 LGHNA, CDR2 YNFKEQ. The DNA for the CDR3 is TGTGCCAGCAGCCAAGGCGGATCCGGCACAGATACGCAGTATTTT. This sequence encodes CASSQGGSGTDTQYF.

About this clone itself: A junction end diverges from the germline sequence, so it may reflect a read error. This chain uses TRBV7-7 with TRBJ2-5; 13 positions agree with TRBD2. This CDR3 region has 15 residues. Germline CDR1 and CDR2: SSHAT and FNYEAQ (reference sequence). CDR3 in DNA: TGTGCTAGCAGCCGGGGACTAGCGGGGAAAGAGACCCAGTACTTC. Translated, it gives CASSRGLAGKETQYF.